This T cell receptor beta chain was retrieved from a study of T cell repertoires in cytomegalovirus infection. Only a few counts were recorded for this clonotype. The antigen is undetermined. Overall study results and limits: Dominant in the ex vivo response were TCR beta clonotypes restricted by HLA-C and specific for CMV.

TCRdb called the reads again in MiXCR, with one record for every CDR3 protein. The table shows about 700,000 distinct CDR3 sequences, with around 35% occurring only once. V dropped 10 bases and J dropped 1 base, with 11 bases sitting between them. This CDR3 spans 13 amino acids. Germline CDR1 and CDR2: SGHVS and FNYEAQ. The TCR sequence derives from a human donor in good health (CMV status not recorded). Some clones in this sample may be carry-over from other donors' samples. This rearrangement joins TRBV7-6 to TRBJ2-1; a weak D match, TRBD1 (6 bases). The starting material was cultured PBMCs, obtained from culture after CMV antigen stimulation. The CDR3 sequence: CATTTGSYNEQFF. The CDR3 nucleotides are TGTGCCACGACTACAGGGTCCTACAATGAGCAGTTCTTC.